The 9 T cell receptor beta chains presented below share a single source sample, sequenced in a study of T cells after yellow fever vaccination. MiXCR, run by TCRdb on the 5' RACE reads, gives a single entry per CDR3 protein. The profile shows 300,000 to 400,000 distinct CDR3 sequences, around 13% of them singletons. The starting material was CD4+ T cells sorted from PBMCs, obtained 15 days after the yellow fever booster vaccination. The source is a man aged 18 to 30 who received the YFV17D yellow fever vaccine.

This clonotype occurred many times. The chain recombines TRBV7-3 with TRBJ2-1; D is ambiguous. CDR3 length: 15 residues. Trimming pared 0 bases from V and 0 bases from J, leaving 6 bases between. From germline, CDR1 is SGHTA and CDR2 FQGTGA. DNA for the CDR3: TGTGCCAGCAGCTTAACTGTCGGCTCCTACAATGAGCAGTTCTTC. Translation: CASSLTVGSYNEQFF.

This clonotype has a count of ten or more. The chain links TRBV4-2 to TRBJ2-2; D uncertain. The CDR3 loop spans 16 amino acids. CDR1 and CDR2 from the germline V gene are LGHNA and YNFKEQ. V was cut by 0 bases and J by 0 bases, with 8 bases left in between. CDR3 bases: TGTGCCAGCAGCCAAGATGGATCTCCGAACACCGGGGAGCTGTTTTTT. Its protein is CASSQDGSPNTGELFF.

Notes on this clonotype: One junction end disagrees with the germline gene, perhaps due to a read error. The CDR3 sequence: CASSFRGGTVTQYF. In DNA, the CDR3 is TGCGCCAGCAGCTTTCGGGGTGGGACAGTTACGCAGTATTTT. The V gene is TRBV5-1, the J gene TRBJ2-3, with TRBD1 matching 7 bases. CDR3 size: 14 residues. Germline CDR1 reads SGHRS; CDR2 reads YFSETQ.

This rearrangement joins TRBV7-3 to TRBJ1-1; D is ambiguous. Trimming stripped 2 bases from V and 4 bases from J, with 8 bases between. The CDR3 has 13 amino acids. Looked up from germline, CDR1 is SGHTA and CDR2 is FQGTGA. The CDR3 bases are TGTGCCAGCAGCTTAGAGTTGGGCACTGAAGCTTTCTTT. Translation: CASSLELGTEAFF.

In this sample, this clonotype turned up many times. CDR3 coding DNA: TGCGCCAGCAGCCAGCAACTAGCGCGAGCCCAAGAGACCCAGTACTTC. This translates into CASSQQLARAQETQYF. The rearrangement links TRBV4-3 to TRBJ2-5; 7 positions agree with TRBD2. Looked up from germline, CDR1 is LGHNA and CDR2 is YSLEER. The CDR3 runs 16 residues. The J segment lost 1 base and the V segment lost 3 bases, leaving 8 bases of the junction unmatched.

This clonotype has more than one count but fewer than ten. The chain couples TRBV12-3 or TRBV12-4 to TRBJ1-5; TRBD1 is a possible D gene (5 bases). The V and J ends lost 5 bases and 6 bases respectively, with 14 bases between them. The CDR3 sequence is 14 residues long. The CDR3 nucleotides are TGTGCCAGCAGTCCTGTTTCTGGGGGTCAGCCCCAGCATTTT. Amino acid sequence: CASSPVSGGQPQHF.

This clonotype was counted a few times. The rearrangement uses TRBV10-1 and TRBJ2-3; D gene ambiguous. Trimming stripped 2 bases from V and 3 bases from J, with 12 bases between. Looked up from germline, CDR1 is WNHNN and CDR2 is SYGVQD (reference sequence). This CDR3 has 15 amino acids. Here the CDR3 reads CASSEIGGRTDTQYF. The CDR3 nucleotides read TGCGCCAGCAGTGAGATCGGCGGAAGAACAGATACGCAGTATTTT.

CDR3 loop: CASSVAGQNTEAFF. CDR3 nucleotide sequence: TGTGCCAGCAGCGTAGCGGGACAGAACACTGAAGCTTTCTTT. V usage is TRBV9 and J usage is TRBJ1-1; D is perhaps TRBD1 (6 bases). Germline assignment: CDR1 SGDLS and CDR2 YYNGEE. Trimming cost V 0 bases and J 1 base, with 7 bases left between them. The CDR3 runs to 14 residues.

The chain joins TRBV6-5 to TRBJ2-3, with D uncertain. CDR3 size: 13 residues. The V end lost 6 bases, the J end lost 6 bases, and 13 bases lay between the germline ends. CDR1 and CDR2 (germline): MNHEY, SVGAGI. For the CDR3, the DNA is TGTGCCAGCAGCCGCACATCGGCGGATACGCAGTATTTT. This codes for CASSRTSADTQYF.